A single sample is the source of the 10 T cell receptor beta chains below, sequenced in a study of sequential checkpoint blockade in melanoma. Documented treatment: randomized to nivolumab then ipilimumab (arm A) or the reverse (arm B). Some clones are missing from TCRdb's copy, which holds only in-frame ones; the method was immunoSEQ multiplex PCR. The sample contains approximately 11,000 clones, approximately 76% of which appear only once. The sample in question was CD8+ T cells sorted from blood (inferred from file names), obtained from a patient given nivolumab and ipilimumab in sequence. Receptors originate from a human donor with melanoma.

V gene TRBV28 combines with J gene TRBJ2-7, with D maybe TRBD1 (6 bases). V lost 2 bases and J lost 2, with 10 bases in between. The CDR3 is 14 amino acids. Germline V lookup: CDR1 MDHEN, CDR2 SYDVKM. The CDR3 protein is CASSLGTGTYEQYF. In DNA, the CDR3 is TGTGCCAGCAGTTTAGGAACAGGGACCTACGAGCAGTACTTC.

V gene TRBV5-8 combines with J gene TRBJ2-7; 8 bases line up with TRBD2. This CDR3 spans 16 amino acids. J lost 5 bases, V lost 4 bases, and 14 bases had no gene match. The V gene's germline CDR1 is SGHTS and CDR2 YDEGEE. CDR3 loop: CASSQRVAGFLDEQYF. DNA for the CDR3: TGTGCCAGCAGCCAAAGAGTAGCGGGGTTTTTGGACGAGCAGTACTTC.

This clone was observed a few times. J is TRBJ1-2 and V is TRBV27; possible D gene TRBD1, 6 bases. Germline values: CDR1 MNHEY, CDR2 SMNVEV (reference sequence). The CDR3 loop spans 13 amino acids. The germline V and J ends were trimmed by 4 bases and 6 bases, with 12 bases remaining between them. The chain's CDR3 is CASSWGPFDGYTF. DNA for the CDR3: TGTGCCAGCAGTTGGGGGCCATTCGATGGCTACACCTTC.

The chain is built from TRBV9 and TRBJ1-3, with D unresolved. Trimming took 1 base from V and 2 from J, leaving 7 bases between them. This CDR3 spans 14 amino acids. Germline CDR1 and CDR2: SGDLS and YYNGEE. CDR3 in DNA: TGTGCCAGCAGCGTACCCGGGGCTGGAAACACCATATATTTT. The encoded protein is CASSVPGAGNTIYF.

The V gene is TRBV5-4, the J gene TRBJ1-6; 7 bases map to TRBD1. Germline values: CDR1 SGHNT, CDR2 YYREEE (reference sequence). This CDR3 region has 16 residues. V was clipped by 4 bases and J by 7 bases; unmatched bases: 11. The chain's CDR3 is CASSRSQGMINSPLHF. The CDR3 DNA is TGTGCCAGCAGCCGCTCACAGGGGATGATCAATTCACCCCTCCACTTT.

This chain connects TRBV28 to TRBJ2-7, with 7 nucleotides matching TRBD1. The V gene end was trimmed by 3 bases and the J gene end by 7 bases; junction bases not matched to a gene: 6. This CDR3 comprises 13 residues. Germline CDR1 reads MDHEN; CDR2 reads SYDVKM. Written as DNA, the CDR3 is TGTGCCAGCAGTTTTACAGGGGCGACGGAGCAGTACTTC. Translated: CASSFTGATEQYF.

The chain recombines TRBV6-5 with TRBJ2-7; D is unresolved. The CDR3 contains 13 residues. Germline V gene sequence: CDR1 MNHEY, CDR2 SVGAGI. V gave up 1 base and J gave up 3 bases, with 7 bases separating them. CDR3 in DNA: TGTGCCAGCAGTTACTTCGGTGACTACGAGCAGTACTTC. It encodes CASSYFGDYEQYF.

This clone was counted once. The V and J genes are TRBV7-8 and TRBJ1-2, with D perhaps TRBD1 (6 bases). Trimming took off 5 bases at V and 5 bases at J, with 9 bases between the two ends. Looked up from germline, CDR1 is SGHVS and CDR2 is FQNEAQ. The CDR3 spans 12 residues. The CDR3 DNA is TGTGCCAGCAGCACAGGGAATTATGGCTACACCTTC. Protein product: CASSTGNYGYTF. Full variable domain (missing parts from reference TRBV7-8 and TRBJ1-2): GAGVSQSPRYKVAKRGQDVALRCDPISGHVSLFWYQQALGQGPEFLTYFQNEAQLDKSGLPSDRFFAERPEGSVSTLKIQRTQQEDSAVYLCASSTGNYGYTFGSGTRLTVV.

CDR3 loop: CASSVEGDDTEAFF. The CDR3 DNA is TGTGCCAGCAGCGTAGAGGGGGATGACACTGAAGCTTTCTTT. V is TRBV9 and J is TRBJ1-1, with D possibly TRBD1 on 6 matching bases. The CDR3 runs 14 residues. V lost 0 bases to trimming and J lost 3 bases, with 9 bases between them. Germline CDR1 and CDR2: SGDLS and YYNGEE.

The V and J genes are TRBV27 and TRBJ2-5; tentative D call: TRBD2 (5 bases). The last part of the DNA fits TRBJ2-7 better; the J call may be wrong. The CDR3 runs to 13 residues. The V gene's germline CDR1 is MNHEY and CDR2 SMNVEV (reference sequence). The CDR3 here is CASSYGVSYEQYF. The CDR3 DNA sequence: TGTGCCAGCAGTTACGGGGTCTCCTACGAGCAGTACTTC.